What follows are 10 T cell receptor beta chains derived from one specimen sequenced in a study of T cell repertoires in cytomegalovirus infection. Each CDR3 protein is one row after TCRdb ran MiXCR on the reads. Of 50,000 to 60,000 distinct CDR3 sequences in the sample, roughly a fifth were seen once. For these TCRs, the target antigens are not known. This specimen consisted of CD8+ T cells from cultured PBMCs, obtained from culture after CMV antigen stimulation. These receptors all stem from a human donor in good health (CMV status not recorded). Some clones in this sample may be carry-over from other donors' samples.

The rearrangement uses TRBV11-1 and TRBJ1-4; D not certain. Germline V lookup: CDR1 SGHAT, CDR2 FQDESV (reference sequence). This CDR3 is 14 amino acids long. The V end was cut by 3 bases, the J end by 6 bases, with 11 bases between. In DNA, the CDR3 is TGTGCCAGCAGCTTCCAAGAAAGGGATGAAAAACTGTTTTTT. It encodes CASSFQERDEKLFF.

This clonotype was counted many times. The V call is TRBV7-3, the J call TRBJ2-7, with D hard to call. Trimming took 5 bases from V and 2 from J, leaving 13 bases between them. The germline V gene encodes CDR1 SGHTA and CDR2 FQGTGA. The CDR3 is 14 residues long. CDR3 DNA sequence: TGTGCCAGCAGCCCGACGGGCTCTCCCTACGAGCAGTACTTC. This gives the protein CASSPTGSPYEQYF.

The chain uses TRBV6-4 and TRBJ2-1; D might be TRBD1 (6 bases). Trimming pared 3 bases from V and 4 bases from J, leaving 13 bases between. Germline lookup yields CDR1 MRHNA and CDR2 SNTAGT. This CDR3 contains 15 residues. CDR3: CASSDPIQGYNEQFF. DNA for the CDR3: TGTGCCAGCAGTGATCCAATACAGGGTTACAATGAGCAGTTCTTC.

This clonotype was seen a few times. DNA for the CDR3: TGTGCCAGCAGCTCCGACAGGGCCGCCTACAATGAGCAGTTCTTC. The encoded protein is CASSSDRAAYNEQFF. The chain is built from TRBV7-9 and TRBJ2-1, with 7 bases identical to TRBD1. CDR1 is SEHNR and CDR2 is FQNEAQ in the germline V gene (reference sequence). This CDR3 comprises 15 residues. J lost 2 bases, V lost 4 bases, and 5 bases had no gene match.

This clonotype was recorded a few times. The chain recombines TRBV4-3 with TRBJ1-2, with D possibly matching TRBD1 (5 bases). The CDR3 sequence is 13 residues long. Germline CDR1 LGHNA, CDR2 YSLEER. The ends were cut back, 6 bases at V and 7 bases at J, with 15 bases in the middle. CDR3 loop: CASREEGRGGYTF. DNA of the CDR3: TGCGCCAGCAGGGAAGAGGGGCGCGGTGGCTACACCTTC.

This clonotype has only a few counts. The chain joins TRBV28 to TRBJ2-7; no reliable D call. Trimming stripped 6 bases from V and 3 bases from J, with 9 bases between. There are 12 residues in the CDR3. Per the germline V gene, CDR1 is MDHEN and CDR2 is SYDVKM. The CDR3 spells CASSPPYYEQYF. Written as DNA, the CDR3 is TGTGCCAGCAGCCCCCCATACTACGAGCAGTACTTC.

This chain joins TRBV7-6 and TRBJ2-3; D gene uncertain. The CDR3 has 13 residues. V lost 5 bases to trimming and J lost 4 bases, with 10 bases between them. Germline CDR1 is SGHVS and CDR2 is FNYEAQ. The CDR3 coding sequence is TGTGCCAGCAGCCCCCGGATGGCAGATACGCAGTATTTT. Its protein product is CASSPRMADTQYF.

The chain couples TRBV7-6 to TRBJ2-7; the match to TRBD1 covers 11 bases. Trimming at V came to 5 bases and at J to 3 bases, leaving 6 bases not matched to a gene. This CDR3 region has 15 residues. Per germline, CDR1 SGHVS and CDR2 FNYEAQ. The CDR3 DNA follows: TGTGCCAGCAGCACGGGACAGGGGGAATACTACGAGCAGTACTTC. This translates into CASSTGQGEYYEQYF. Full variable domain (outside the CDR3, taken from reference TRBV7-6 and TRBJ2-7): GAGVSQSPRYKVTKRGQDVALRCDPISGHVSLYWYRQALGQGPEFLTYFNYEAQQDKSGLPNDRFSAERPEGSISTLTIQRTEQRDSAMYRCASSTGQGEYYEQYFGPGTRLTVT.

The chain links TRBV12-3 or TRBV12-4 to TRBJ2-5, with D maybe TRBD1 (6 bases). CDR3 length: 13 amino acids. Between the trimmed V and J ends, which lost 6 bases and 8 bases, there was a span of 16 bases. CDR3 loop: CASSPGTPVTQYF. CDR3 nucleotide sequence: TGTGCCAGCAGCCCCGGGACACCCGTCACCCAGTACTTC.

This clonotype occurred a few times. V gene TRBV7-8 combines with J gene TRBJ2-5; 13 bases agree with TRBD2. The J segment lost 5 bases and the V segment lost 6 bases, leaving 12 bases of the junction unmatched. This CDR3 spans 17 amino acids. The germline gives CDR1 SGHVS, CDR2 FQNEAQ. CDR3 bases: TGTGCCAGCAGTCCCCGGACTAGCGGGGGCCTAGGGGAGACCCAGTACTTC. Its translation: CASSPRTSGGLGETQYF.